A single sample gave rise to the 5 T cell receptor beta chains below, sequenced in a study of OX40 agonist ivuxolimab in advanced cancers. Sequencing used immunoSEQ multiplex PCR; TCRdb keeps in-frame clones, though not all of them. The table has 55,000 to 85,000 clones, about nine tenths seen once. The material was CD4+ or CD8+ T cells sorted from blood, obtained in a trial of the OX40 agonist ivuxolimab. These receptors were obtained from an adult with an advanced solid tumor such as melanoma, head and neck, liver or kidney cancer.

This chain joins TRBV2 and TRBJ1-5, with D possibly matching TRBD1 (5 bases). Trimming took 3 bases from V and 7 from J, leaving 13 bases between them. Germline CDR1 and CDR2: SNHLY and FYNNEI. The CDR3 sequence is 14 residues long. CDR3: CASSDRVRGQPQHF. CDR3 sequence (DNA): TGTGCCAGCAGTGACCGGGTGAGGGGACAGCCCCAGCATTTT.

The gene calls are TRBV30 and TRBJ2-2; 9 bases map to TRBD2. Germline V lookup: CDR1 GTSNPN, CDR2 SVGIG (reference sequence). V dropped 6 bases and J dropped 2; count of bases not matched to a gene: 10. The length of the CDR3 is 16 residues. In DNA form, the CDR3 reads TGTGCCTGCGAGGCGGGGGGGGTACGAAACACCGGGGAGCTGTTTTTT. Its translation is CACEAGGVRNTGELFF.

The chain employs TRBV15 and TRBJ1-2; tentatively, D is TRBD1 (6 bases). CDR1 is LNHNV, CDR2 YYDKDF, per germline (reference sequence). The CDR3 sequence is 14 residues long. Trimming took off 0 bases at V and 5 bases at J, with 10 bases between the two ends. The CDR3 nucleotides read TGTGCCACCAGCAGAGAGAGGGGGAGTTATGGCTACACCTTC. Its protein is CATSRERGSYGYTF.

This clone was observed once. The chain combines TRBV5-6 with TRBJ1-1, with D maybe TRBD1 (5 bases). Germline CDR1 SGHDT, CDR2 YYEEEE. Trimming left V 3 bases short and J 4 bases short, with 13 bases between. The CDR3 sequence is 14 residues long. CDR3 DNA: TGTGCCAGCAGCTGGCTCCCGGGGGGCACTGAAGCTTTCTTT. It translates to CASSWLPGGTEAFF. The full variable domain, its missing parts supplied by reference TRBV5-6 and TRBJ1-1, is DAGVTQSPTHLIKTRGQQVTLRCSPKSGHDTVSWYQQALGQGPQFIFQYYEEEERQRGNFPDRFSGHQFPNYSSELNVNALLLGDSALYLCASSWLPGGTEAFFGQGTRLTVV.

This clone was observed a few times. The genes are TRBV2 and TRBJ1-5, with TRBD1 matching over 7 bases. Germline V gene sequence: CDR1 SNHLY, CDR2 FYNNEI. V was pared by 4 bases and J by 4 bases, with 4 bases of the junction left unmatched. This CDR3 is 14 amino acids long. The CDR3 coding sequence is TGTGCCAGCAGTGCGGGACAGACAAATCAGCCCCAGCATTTT. It codes for CASSAGQTNQPQHF.